The clone carrying this T cell receptor beta chain was seen at least ten times. This entry is derived from a study of neurological immune-mediated disorders. Study overall: About 90% of the roughly 34 multiple sclerosis patients had relapsing-remitting disease; 3 had secondary progressive.

The cDNA was produced through 5'RACE with 10-nucleotide random UMIs. Every sequencing run generated over 170 million TCR-beta sequences from 15-18 subjects. TCRdb itself ran the 5' RACE reads through MiXCR, one entry per CDR3 protein. The sample holds about 88,000 distinct CDR3 sequences, 3% to 4% seen once. CDR3 size: 13 residues. The junction had 4 bases not matched to a gene; V was cut back by 4 bases and J by 7 bases. Per the germline V gene, CDR1 is SGHAT and CDR2 is FQNNGV. The TCR comes from a woman between 18 and 30 years old with multiple sclerosis. This chain connects TRBV11-2 to TRBJ2-1, with 7 bases fitting TRBD2. The material sequenced was PBMCs. This chain's CDR3 is CASSSYGGNEQFF. The CDR3 DNA reads TGTGCCAGCAGCTCATACGGGGGGAATGAGCAGTTCTTC.